What follows describes a single T cell receptor (beta chain). The sample comes from a study of cytomegalovirus exposure and HLA in healthy donors. Here immunoSEQ multiplex PCR was the method, and the copy in TCRdb shows in-frame clones only, minus some. The table includes 90,000 to 150,000 clones, about 88% detected once. Germline V lookup: CDR1 LNHDA, CDR2 SQIVND (reference sequence). The junction had 5 bases not matched to a gene; V was cut back by 8 bases and J by 6 bases. The CDR3 loop spans 14 amino acids. The TCR comes from a man younger than 35 in good health and CMV-seropositive. The rearrangement joins TRBV19 to TRBJ2-2; 11 positions match TRBD2. Sequenced material: PBMCs. Here the CDR3 DNA reads TGTGCCAGTTCGGGACTAGCGGCCTCCGGGGAGCTGTTTTTT. It codes for CASSGLAASGELFF.